A single sample is the source of the 10 T cell receptor beta chains below, sequenced in a study of response to subunit inactivated influenza vaccine. MiXCR was run by TCRdb on the RT-PCR reads, yielding one entry per CDR3 protein. The sample includes about 700,000 distinct CDR3 sequences, 12% to 15% of them seen just once. Sample: PBMCs from blood, taken 14 days before vaccination. Receptors were obtained from a man between 45 and 60 years old who received an inactivated influenza vaccine.

This clonotype showed up just a few times. The chain employs TRBV6-2 or TRBV6-3 and TRBJ2-7; perhaps TRBD1 as D (5 bases). The CDR3 loop spans 13 amino acids. Germline loops: CDR1 MNHEY, CDR2 SVGEGT. Trimming took 8 bases from V and 5 from J, leaving 16 bases between them. The CDR3 nucleotides are TGTGCCAGCGTATCAGGGTTTTGGCACGAGCAGTACTTC. It encodes CASVSGFWHEQYF.

The chain has TRBV29-1 and TRBJ2-1, with 7 bases aligning to TRBD2. Germline V gene data show CDR1 as SQVTM and CDR2 as ANQGSEA. J gave up 9 bases and V 3 bases, and 11 bases lay outside the gene matches. CDR3 length equals 14 residues. CDR3 region: CSVDRLADGIEQFF. The CDR3 DNA is TGCAGCGTTGATAGGCTAGCGGACGGTATTGAGCAGTTCTTC.

The V gene is TRBV29-1, the J gene TRBJ2-3; TRBD2 matches 7 bases. CDR3 length: 13 residues. After removal of 4 bases from V and 0 bases from J, the junction contained 1 base not matched to a gene. Per germline, CDR1 SQVTM and CDR2 ANQGSEA. CDR3 residues: CSVGLASTDTQYF. For the CDR3, the DNA is TGCAGCGTTGGACTAGCTAGCACAGATACGCAGTATTTT.

Only a few counts were recorded for this clonotype. The chain employs TRBV4-1 and TRBJ2-1; D is perhaps TRBD1 or TRBD2 (6 bases each). From germline, CDR1 is MGHRA and CDR2 YSYEKL. This CDR3 region has 15 residues. V dropped 3 bases and J dropped 3 bases, with 12 bases sitting between them. CDR3 protein: CASSQEGGYYNEQFF. The CDR3 DNA is TGCGCCAGCAGCCAGGAAGGGGGGTACTACAATGAGCAGTTCTTC.

There are many counts of this clonotype. The V gene is TRBV20-1, the J gene TRBJ1-5; D uncertain. The CDR3 length is 15 residues. Germline CDR1 is DFQATT and CDR2 is SNEGSKA (reference sequence). V was pared by 0 bases and J by 6 bases, with 15 bases between. CDR3 coding DNA: TGCAGTGCTAGAGATCCGGGGTACGTGGGTCAGCCCCAGCATTTT. This codes for CSARDPGYVGQPQHF.

In this sample, this clonotype turned up a few times. DNA of the CDR3: TGCGCCAGCAGCGAGGACCCGAGCTCCTACAATGAGCAGTTCTTC. Its translation is CASSEDPSSYNEQFF. The genes are TRBV4-3 and TRBJ2-1; D remains ambiguous. Germline loops: CDR1 LGHNA, CDR2 YSLEER. This CDR3 is 15 amino acids long. Trimming took off 5 bases at V and 0 bases at J, with 11 bases between the two ends.

The chain couples TRBV7-9 to TRBJ2-2; possibly TRBD2 for D (5 bases). The ends were cut back, 3 bases at V and 5 bases at J, with 10 bases in the middle. Germline V gene sequence: CDR1 SEHNR, CDR2 FQNEAQ (reference sequence). CDR3 size: 14 residues. In DNA form, the CDR3 reads TGTGCCAGCAGCTTCGGGGTTGTGACCGGGGAGCTGTTTTTT. As protein: CASSFGVVTGELFF.

This clonotype appeared a few times. This chain uses TRBV6-2 or TRBV6-3 with TRBJ2-7, with 9 nucleotides matching TRBD2. CDR3 length: 14 amino acids. V dropped 7 bases and J dropped 3; count of bases not matched to a gene: 7. Germline V gene lookup returns CDR1 MNHEY and CDR2 SVGEGT. The CDR3 DNA reads as TGTGCCAGCAAGGGCGGGAGGGCCTACTACGAGCAGTACTTC. It is translated as CASKGGRAYYEQYF.

The chain uses TRBV4-1 and TRBJ2-2, with D possibly TRBD1 on 6 matching bases. CDR3 length: 18 amino acids. The germline V gene has CDR1 MGHRA and CDR2 YSYEKL. V dropped 2 bases and J dropped 1 base, with 17 bases sitting between them. The CDR3 protein is CASSQFWGQGLNTGELFF. In DNA, the CDR3 is TGCGCCAGCAGCCAATTTTGGGGTCAGGGGCTGAACACCGGGGAGCTGTTTTTT.

This clonotype was counted a few times. The rearrangement joins TRBV4-1 to TRBJ2-4; D is undetermined. Germline V gene sequence: CDR1 MGHRA, CDR2 YSYEKL. CDR3 size: 14 residues. Trimming removed 2 bases at V and 0 bases at J, with 5 bases between. The CDR3: CASSQPLAKNIQYF. CDR3 sequence (DNA): TGCGCCAGCAGCCAACCCCTAGCCAAAAACATTCAGTACTTC.